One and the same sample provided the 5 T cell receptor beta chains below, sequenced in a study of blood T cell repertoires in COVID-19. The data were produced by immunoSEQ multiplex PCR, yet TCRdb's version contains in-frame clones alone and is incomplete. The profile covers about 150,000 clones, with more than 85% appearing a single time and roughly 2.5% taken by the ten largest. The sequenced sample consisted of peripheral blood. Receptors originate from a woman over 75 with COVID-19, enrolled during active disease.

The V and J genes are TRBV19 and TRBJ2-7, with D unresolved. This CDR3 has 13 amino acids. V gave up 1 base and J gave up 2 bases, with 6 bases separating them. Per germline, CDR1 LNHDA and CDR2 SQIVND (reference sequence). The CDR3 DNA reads TGTGCCAGTAGTATAGGACAACCCTACGAGCAGTACTTC. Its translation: CASSIGQPYEQYF.

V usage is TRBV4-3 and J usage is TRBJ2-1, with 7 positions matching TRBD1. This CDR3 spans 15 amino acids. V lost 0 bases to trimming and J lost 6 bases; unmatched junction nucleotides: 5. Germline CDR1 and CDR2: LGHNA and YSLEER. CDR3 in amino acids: CASSQEGGGFNEQFF. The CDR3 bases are TGCGCCAGCAGCCAAGAAGGGGGCGGCTTCAATGAGCAGTTCTTC.

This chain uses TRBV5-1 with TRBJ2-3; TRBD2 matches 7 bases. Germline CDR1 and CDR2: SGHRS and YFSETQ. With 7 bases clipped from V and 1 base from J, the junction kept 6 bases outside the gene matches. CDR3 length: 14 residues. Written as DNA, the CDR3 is TGCGCCAGCGGGGGAGGGCCTGGCACAGATACGCAGTATTTT. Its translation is CASGGGPGTDTQYF. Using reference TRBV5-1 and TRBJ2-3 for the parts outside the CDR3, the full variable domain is KAGVTQTPRYLIKTRGQQVTLSCSPISGHRSVSWYQQTPGQGLQFLFEYFSETQRNKGNFPGRFSGRQFSNSRSEMNVSTLELGDSALYLCASGGGPGTDTQYFGPGTRLTVL.

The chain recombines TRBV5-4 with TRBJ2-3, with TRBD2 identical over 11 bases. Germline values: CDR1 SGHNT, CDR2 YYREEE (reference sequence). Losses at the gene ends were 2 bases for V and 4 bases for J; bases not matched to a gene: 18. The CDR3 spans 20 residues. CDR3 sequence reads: CASSFQSSGGRWLGSDTQYF. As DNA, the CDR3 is TGTGCCAGCAGCTTTCAGTCTAGCGGGGGGAGGTGGTTGGGGTCAGATACGCAGTATTTT. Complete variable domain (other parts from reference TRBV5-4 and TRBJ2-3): ETGVTQSPTHLIKTRGQQVTLRCSSQSGHNTVSWYQQALGQGPQFIFQYYREEENGRGNFPPRFSGLQFPNYSSELNVNALELDDSALYLCASSFQSSGGRWLGSDTQYFGPGTRLTVL.

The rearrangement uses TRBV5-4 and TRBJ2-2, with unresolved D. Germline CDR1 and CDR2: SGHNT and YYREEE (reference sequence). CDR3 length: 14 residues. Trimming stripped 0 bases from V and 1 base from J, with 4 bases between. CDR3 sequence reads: CASSLGGNTGELFF. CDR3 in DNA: TGTGCCAGCAGCTTGGGAGGGAACACCGGGGAGCTGTTTTTT.